A single sample is the source of the 7 T cell receptor beta chains below, sequenced in a study of regulatory T cells in long-lasting Graves disease. Time point indicated: newly diagnosed GD, antithyroid drugs for less than 3 months. The authors made the TCR library using RNA they extracted from PBMCs. To make TCR beta libraries, researchers used iRepertoire HTBI primers and Arm-PCR of CDR3 regions. MiXCR, run by TCRdb on the multiplex PCR reads, gives a single entry per CDR3 protein. The top ten clones hold roughly 25% of a sample with around 480,000 distinct CDR3 sequences, approximately 16% of them seen once. This sample also belongs to another study, concerning T cells in Graves' hyperthyroidism and ophthalmopathy.

Sequencing used peripheral blood mononuclear cells (PBMCs), obtained at new diagnosis, from a patient treated with antithyroid drugs. Source of these receptors: a woman aged 35 to 59 with Graves disease.

The table lists this clonotype with many counts. The chain couples TRBV5-1 to TRBJ1-1; no clear D. The V end lost 1 base, the J end lost 0 bases, and 10 bases lay between the germline ends. Germline CDR1 and CDR2: SGHRS and YFSETQ. This CDR3 comprises 15 residues. CDR3: CASSLTQHMNTEAFF. DNA of the CDR3: TGCGCCAGCAGCTTGACTCAGCACATGAACACTGAAGCTTTCTTT.

There are a few counts of this clonotype. With a far larger clone one base away, a read error is the likely cause. V is TRBV5-5 and J is TRBJ1-1; 7 bases are a match to TRBD1. V gave up 4 bases and J gave up 4 bases; unmatched junction bases: 4. Germline lookup yields CDR1 SGHKS and CDR2 YYEKEE (reference sequence). The CDR3 spans 13 residues. In DNA form, the CDR3 reads TGTGCCAGCAGCCTGACAGGGACCACTGAAGCTTTCTTT. Translation gives CASSLTGTTEAFF.

The chain has TRBV2 and TRBJ1-6; D unresolved. The germline V and J ends were trimmed by 2 bases and 9 bases, with 11 bases remaining between them. This CDR3 is 14 amino acids long. Looked up from germline, CDR1 is SNHLY and CDR2 is FYNNEI. CDR3 DNA: TGTGCCAGCAGTGAATTCGGTTTAGGTTCACCCCTCCACTTT. Its protein product is CASSEFGLGSPLHF.

The chain recombines TRBV5-4 with TRBJ2-1, with D hard to call. Trimming shortened V by 1 base and J by 0 bases, and 5 bases separated the two germline ends. Germline assignment: CDR1 SGHNT and CDR2 YYREEE (reference sequence). The CDR3 consists of 14 residues. The CDR3 is CASSLFGSYNEQFF. For the CDR3, the DNA is TGTGCCAGCAGCTTGTTCGGCTCCTACAATGAGCAGTTCTTC.

This clonotype was counted only a few times. This chain uses TRBV5-1 with TRBJ2-2, with a tentative D call TRBD2 (6 bases). V shed 0 bases and J shed 3 bases, with 9 bases lying between them. Germline V lookup: CDR1 SGHRS, CDR2 YFSETQ. CDR3 length: 15 residues. The CDR3 bases are TGCGCCAGCAGCTTGGATCGGGGGTACACCGGGGAGCTGTTTTTT. Translating gives CASSLDRGYTGELFF.

This clonotype was seen a handful of times. The chain employs TRBV2 and TRBJ2-7, with TRBD1 matching over 12 bases. V gave up 6 bases and J gave up 4 bases; unmatched junction bases: 7. Germline V lookup: CDR1 SNHLY, CDR2 FYNNEI. The CDR3 is 15 residues long. CDR3 nucleotides: TGTGCCAGCAGGGCCGGGACAGGGGGCGGATACGAGCAGTACTTC. Protein product: CASRAGTGGGYEQYF.

This clonotype has just a few counts. The J gene is TRBJ1-1, the V gene TRBV12-5; possible D gene TRBD1, 6 bases. V was clipped by 11 bases and J by 1 base, with 14 bases between them. Germline values: CDR1 LGHNT, CDR2 FRNRAP. The CDR3 is 13 amino acids. The CDR3 nucleotides are TGTGCTGTAACTCGGACAGAGAACACTGAAGCTTTCTTT. Translated: CAVTRTENTEAFF.